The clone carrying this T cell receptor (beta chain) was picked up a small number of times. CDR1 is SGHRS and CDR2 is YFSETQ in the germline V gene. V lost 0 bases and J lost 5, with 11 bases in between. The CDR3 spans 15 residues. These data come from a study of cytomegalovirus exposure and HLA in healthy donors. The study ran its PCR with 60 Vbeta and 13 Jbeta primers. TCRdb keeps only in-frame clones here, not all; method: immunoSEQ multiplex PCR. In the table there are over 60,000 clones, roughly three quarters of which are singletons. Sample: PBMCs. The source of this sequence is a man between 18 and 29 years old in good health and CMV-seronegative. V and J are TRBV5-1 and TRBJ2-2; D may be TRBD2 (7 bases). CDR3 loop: CASSLEGGRTGELFF. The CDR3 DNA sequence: TGCGCCAGCAGCTTGGAGGGGGGGCGAACCGGGGAGCTGTTTTTT.